The source of this TCR beta chain is a study of control samples from healthy donors and cancer patients. The table lists this clone with a few counts. Germline CDR1 is SGHTA and CDR2 is FQGNSA. The CDR3 is 15 amino acids. Trimming removed 2 bases from V and 2 bases from J, with 12 bases in between. Using immunoSEQ multiplex PCR, the repertoire was profiled, and TCRdb retains in-frame clones only, with some absent. The table has around 63,000 clones, around 87% seen once. The sequence was obtained from a woman aged 50 to 60 with head and neck cancer. Sequenced input: PBMCs. V and J are TRBV7-2 and TRBJ1-1; D ambiguous. CDR3 nucleotide sequence: TGTGCCAGCAGCTTAAACGGTGGTCTCAACACTGAAGCTTTCTTT. It translates to CASSLNGGLNTEAFF.